A selection of T cell receptor beta chains follows, all from one sample in a study of T cell repertoires in aging, cancer and after chemotherapy. MiXCR, applied by TCRdb to the multiplex PCR reads, yields one record per CDR3 protein. Of roughly 9,300 distinct CDR3 sequences in the sample, less than 45% were seen once. The sequenced material came from blood. These receptors were taken from a human donor in good health. CDR3s include the opening cysteine and the closing phenylalanine or tryptophan. Clone sizes are given selectively: once, few, many, or a class where the clone is expanded.

J gene | clone size | V gene | CDR3 protein
TRBJ1-2 | medium-sized | TRBV29-1 | CSADRGGNYGYTF
TRBJ1-5 | once | TRBV28 | CASSLTGGPNQPQHF
TRBJ1-2 | few | TRBV10-3 | CAISGQGQYGYTF
TRBJ2-2 | - | TRBV20-1 | CSARWRGGNTGELFF
TRBJ2-1 | few | TRBV28 | CASSFLAGGLHEQFF
TRBJ2-7 | - | TRBV28 | CASSLVPSGGSYEQYF
TRBJ1-6 | - | TRBV7-2 | CASSPRGQSSYNSPLHF
TRBJ2-2 | - | TRBV5-5 | CASSKIPGTGVLTGELFF
TRBJ1-6 | few | TRBV7-3 | CASSSGTGPSPLHF
TRBJ2-7 | - | TRBV18 | CASSPLGQTFYEQYF
TRBJ2-7 | few | TRBV10-1 | CASSDLRQGGEQYF
TRBJ1-6 | few | TRBV28 | CASSLLLSSYNSPLHF
TRBJ2-7 | - | TRBV20-1 | CSAAGGQEPYEQYF
TRBJ1-5 | - | TRBV7-2 | CASSLFNQPQHF
TRBJ1-4 | - | TRBV20-1 | CSAGLESTNEKLFF
TRBJ2-4 | - | TRBV14 | CASSQPRGGGQYF
TRBJ2-7 | few | TRBV6-5 | CASSSTGTGSYEQYF
TRBJ1-5 | few | TRBV12-3/TRBV12-4 | CASSFFSQPQHF
TRBJ2-1 | few | TRBV7-9 | CASSLGLGGNEQFF
TRBJ1-5 | - | TRBV6-4 | CASDPLRVGKGQINQPQHF
TRBJ1-4 | few | TRBV30 | CAWSPQPGQGATNEKLFF
TRBJ1-5 | few | TRBV19 | CASSTGKRGVNQPQHF
TRBJ2-3 | few | TRBV29-1 | CSVDLRGWGTDTQYF
TRBJ1-6 | - | TRBV6-1 | CASSGFIFSSYNSPLHF
TRBJ1-3 | few | TRBV6-5 | CASSYSWGLSGNTIYF
TRBJ2-2 | - | TRBV27 | CASSWSGPDTGELFF
TRBJ2-1 | - | TRBV5-5 | CASSLTGGHEQFF
TRBJ1-2 | few | TRBV5-6 | CASSRTGGLYGYTF
TRBJ1-2 | - | TRBV7-2 | CASRRPGQPDYGYTF
TRBJ1-5 | once | TRBV7-4 | CASSQARAGGVRQPQHF
TRBJ2-6 | - | TRBV10-2 | CASSPQGANVLTF
TRBJ1-5 | - | TRBV27 | CASGDRGNQPQHF
TRBJ1-6 | few | TRBV20-1 | CSAYTGQVALHF
TRBJ2-1 | few | TRBV12-3/TRBV12-4 | CASSLWGTPYNEQFF
TRBJ2-7 | - | TRBV6-5 | CASSKGLFGEQYF
TRBJ1-5 | few | TRBV6-2/TRBV6-3 | CASRSRDWGNQPQHF
TRBJ1-4 | few | TRBV6-6 | CATKDPGQGYEKLFF
TRBJ1-2 | - | TRBV27 | CASSNILGVGYTF
TRBJ2-5 | - | TRBV27 | CASSPQGAQETQYF
TRBJ1-2 | - | TRBV20-1 | CSARDSGGQGYGYTF
TRBJ2-5 | - | TRBV7-3 | CASSEAGGVQETQYF
TRBJ2-1 | - | TRBV20-1 | CSARVGGPYNEQFF